This TCR beta chain was captured in a study of blood T cell repertoires in COVID-19. The overall study: Spain, Italy and the United States supplied samples that represented acute and convalescent COVID-19.

Authors' processing steps: Nucleated cell counts were estimated from reference gene primer amplification. The data were produced by immunoSEQ multiplex PCR, yet TCRdb's version contains in-frame clones alone and is incomplete. Clone size and the V and J calls come from that table; the DNA yielded D and trimming. The table has 50,000 or so clones, over 80% seen once; the top ten hold around 53%. Germline V gene lookup returns CDR1 SGHRS and CDR2 YFSETQ. Trimming removed 0 bases from V and 7 bases from J, with 10 bases in between. CDR3 length: 13 residues. The specimen was peripheral blood. This clonotype originated in a man between 65 and 85 years old with acute or convalescent COVID-19. The rearrangement joins TRBV5-1 to TRBJ1-1; D is uncertain. The CDR3 DNA reads TGCGCCAGCAGCTTGGACCTACTGAATGAAGCTTTCTTT. It codes for CASSLDLLNEAFF.